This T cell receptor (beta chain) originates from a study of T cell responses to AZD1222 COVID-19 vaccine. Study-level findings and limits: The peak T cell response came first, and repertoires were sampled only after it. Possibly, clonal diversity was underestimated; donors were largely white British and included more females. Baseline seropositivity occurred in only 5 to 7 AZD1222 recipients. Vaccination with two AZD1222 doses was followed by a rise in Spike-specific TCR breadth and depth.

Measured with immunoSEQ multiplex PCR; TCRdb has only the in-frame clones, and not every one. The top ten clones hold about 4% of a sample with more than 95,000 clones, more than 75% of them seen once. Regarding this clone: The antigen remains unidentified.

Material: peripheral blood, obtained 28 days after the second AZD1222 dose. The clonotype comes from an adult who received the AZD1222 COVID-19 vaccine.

The CDR3 DNA sequence: TGCGCCAGCAGCTTGGACAGGGTGAACACTGAAGCTTTCTTT. Its protein is CASSLDRVNTEAFF. The genes are TRBV5-1 and TRBJ1-1; D possibly corresponds to TRBD1 (6 bases). Trimming removed 0 bases at V and 0 bases at J, with 6 bases between. CDR3 length: 14 residues. Germline-derived CDR1 and CDR2 are SGHRS and YFSETQ.